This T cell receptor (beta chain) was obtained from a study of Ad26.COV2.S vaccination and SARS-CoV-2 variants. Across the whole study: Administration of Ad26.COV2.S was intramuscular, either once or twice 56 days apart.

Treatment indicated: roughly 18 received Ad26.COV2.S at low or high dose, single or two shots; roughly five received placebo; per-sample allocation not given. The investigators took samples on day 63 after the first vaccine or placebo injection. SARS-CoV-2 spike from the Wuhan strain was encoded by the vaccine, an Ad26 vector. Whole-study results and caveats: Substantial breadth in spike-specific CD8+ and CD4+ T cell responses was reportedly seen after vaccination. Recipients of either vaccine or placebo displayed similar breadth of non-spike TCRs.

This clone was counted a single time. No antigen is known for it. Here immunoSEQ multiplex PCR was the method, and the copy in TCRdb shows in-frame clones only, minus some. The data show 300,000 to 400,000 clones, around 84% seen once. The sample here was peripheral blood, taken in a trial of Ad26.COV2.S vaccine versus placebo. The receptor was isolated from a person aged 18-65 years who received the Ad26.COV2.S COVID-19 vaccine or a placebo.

This CDR3 reads CASRATGGSYEQYF. CDR3 in DNA: TGTGCCAGCAGGGCGACAGGGGGCTCCTACGAGCAGTACTTC. The chain employs TRBV5-6 and TRBJ2-7, with 9 bases lining up with TRBD1. This CDR3 has 14 amino acids. Germline CDR1 SGHDT, CDR2 YYEEEE. Losses at the gene ends were 5 bases for V and 0 bases for J; bases not matched to a gene: 3.